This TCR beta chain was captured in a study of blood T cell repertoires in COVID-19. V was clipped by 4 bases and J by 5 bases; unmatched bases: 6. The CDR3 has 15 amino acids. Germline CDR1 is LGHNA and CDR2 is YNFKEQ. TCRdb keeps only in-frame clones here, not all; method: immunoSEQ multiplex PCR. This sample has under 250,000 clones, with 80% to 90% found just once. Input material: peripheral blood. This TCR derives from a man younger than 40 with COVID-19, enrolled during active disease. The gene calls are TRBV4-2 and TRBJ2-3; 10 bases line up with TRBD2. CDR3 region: CASSPRSSGGDTQYF. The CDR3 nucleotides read TGTGCCAGCAGCCCGAGATCTAGCGGGGGAGATACGCAGTATTTT.